The rows below give T cell receptor beta chains drawn from one sample of a study of blood T cell repertoires in COVID-19. The assay was immunoSEQ multiplex PCR, and TCRdb's table has in-frame clones only and misses some. The sample records more than 95,000 clones, 85% to 90% being singletons. Sequenced input: peripheral blood. The receptors were gathered from a man aged 50-60 years with acute or convalescent COVID-19. Both conserved end residues are part of each CDR3. D genes are given only for firm matches. Clone size, where shown, is once, few, many, or a class for clones that have expanded.

V	J	D	size	CDR3	DNA
TRBV6-5	TRBJ2-7	-	once	CASRPSSYEQYF	TGTGCCAGCAGACCGAGCTCCTACGAGCAGTACTTC
TRBV30	TRBJ2-2	-	-	CAWMGTRGTGELFF	TGTGCCTGGATGGGCACCCGAGGGACCGGGGAGCTGTTTTTT
TRBV18	TRBJ2-7	-	-	CASSPENYYEQYF	TGTGCCAGCTCACCAGAAAACTACTACGAGCAGTACTTC
TRBV2	TRBJ1-5	TRBD1	few	CASSETGTGDQPQHF	TGTGCCAGCAGTGAAACCGGGACAGGGGATCAGCCCCAGCATTTT
TRBV14	TRBJ2-1	-	-	CASSQFARALGEQFF	TGTGCCAGCAGCCAGTTTGCCAGGGCTCTCGGTGAGCAGTTCTTC
TRBV2	TRBJ2-1	TRBD2	-	CASKLLSGAYNEQFF	TGTGCCAGCAAGCTGCTTAGCGGGGCCTACAATGAGCAGTTCTTC
TRBV7-5	TRBJ2-3	-	-	CARSEAAIIHTDTQYF	TGTGCCAGAAGCGAAGCGGCTATCATTCACACAGATACGCAGTATTTT
TRBV10-3	TRBJ1-6	TRBD1	-	CAISDDRVRNNSPLHF	TGTGCCATCAGTGATGACAGGGTGCGTAATAATTCACCCCTCCACTTT
TRBV13	TRBJ1-2	-	-	CASSSGGSPYGYTF	TGTGCCAGCAGCTCGGGGGGTTCCCCCTATGGCTACACCTTC
TRBV30	TRBJ1-2	TRBD1	-	CAWTSGGIGGYTF	TGTGCCTGGACCTCAGGGGGGATAGGGGGCTACACCTTC
TRBV27	TRBJ1-6	-	-	CASSLFQSNSPLHF	TGTGCCAGCAGTTTATTTCAGTCAAATTCACCCCTCCACTTT
TRBV6-5	TRBJ1-5	-	-	CASSIQVNQPQHF	TGTGCCAGCAGTATCCAGGTGAATCAGCCCCAGCATTTT
TRBV6-5	TRBJ1-1	TRBD1	few	CASSYRDRETEAFF	TGTGCCAGCAGTTACCGGGACAGGGAGACTGAAGCTTTCTTT
TRBV24-1	TRBJ2-2	TRBD2	-	CATSGGRADTGELFF	TGTGCCACCAGTGGTGGGAGGGCCGACACCGGGGAGCTGTTTTTT
TRBV5-1	TRBJ2-3	TRBD1	-	CASKGGQGYTDTQYF	TGCGCCAGCAAAGGGGGACAGGGGTACACAGATACGCAGTATTTT
TRBV10-1	TRBJ1-1	-	-	CASSDHRTNTEAFF	TGCGCCAGCAGTGACCACAGGACGAACACTGAAGCTTTCTTT
TRBV9	TRBJ1-5	-	once	CASSGQASNQPQHF	TGTGCCAGCAGCGGACAAGCAAGCAATCAGCCCCAGCATTTT
TRBV5-6	TRBJ2-2	-	-	CASSLDRATGELFF	TGTGCCAGCAGCTTGGACCGAGCCACCGGGGAGCTGTTTTTT
TRBV28	TRBJ2-7	TRBD2	-	CASRFGGRYEQYF	TGTGCCAGCAGATTCGGCGGGAGGTACGAGCAGTACTTC
TRBV6-1	TRBJ1-1	-	-	CASSEAQLIRNTEAFF	TGTGCCAGCAGTGAAGCGCAACTAATTCGAAACACTGAAGCTTTCTTT
TRBV6-5	TRBJ1-6	-	few	CATSQENNSPLHF	TGTGCAACATCACAGGAAAACAATTCACCCCTCCACTTT
TRBV4-2	TRBJ2-2	TRBD2	-	CASSAPAGGSGGELFF	TGTGCCAGCAGCGCCCCAGCGGGGGGGTCAGGCGGGGAGCTGTTTTTT